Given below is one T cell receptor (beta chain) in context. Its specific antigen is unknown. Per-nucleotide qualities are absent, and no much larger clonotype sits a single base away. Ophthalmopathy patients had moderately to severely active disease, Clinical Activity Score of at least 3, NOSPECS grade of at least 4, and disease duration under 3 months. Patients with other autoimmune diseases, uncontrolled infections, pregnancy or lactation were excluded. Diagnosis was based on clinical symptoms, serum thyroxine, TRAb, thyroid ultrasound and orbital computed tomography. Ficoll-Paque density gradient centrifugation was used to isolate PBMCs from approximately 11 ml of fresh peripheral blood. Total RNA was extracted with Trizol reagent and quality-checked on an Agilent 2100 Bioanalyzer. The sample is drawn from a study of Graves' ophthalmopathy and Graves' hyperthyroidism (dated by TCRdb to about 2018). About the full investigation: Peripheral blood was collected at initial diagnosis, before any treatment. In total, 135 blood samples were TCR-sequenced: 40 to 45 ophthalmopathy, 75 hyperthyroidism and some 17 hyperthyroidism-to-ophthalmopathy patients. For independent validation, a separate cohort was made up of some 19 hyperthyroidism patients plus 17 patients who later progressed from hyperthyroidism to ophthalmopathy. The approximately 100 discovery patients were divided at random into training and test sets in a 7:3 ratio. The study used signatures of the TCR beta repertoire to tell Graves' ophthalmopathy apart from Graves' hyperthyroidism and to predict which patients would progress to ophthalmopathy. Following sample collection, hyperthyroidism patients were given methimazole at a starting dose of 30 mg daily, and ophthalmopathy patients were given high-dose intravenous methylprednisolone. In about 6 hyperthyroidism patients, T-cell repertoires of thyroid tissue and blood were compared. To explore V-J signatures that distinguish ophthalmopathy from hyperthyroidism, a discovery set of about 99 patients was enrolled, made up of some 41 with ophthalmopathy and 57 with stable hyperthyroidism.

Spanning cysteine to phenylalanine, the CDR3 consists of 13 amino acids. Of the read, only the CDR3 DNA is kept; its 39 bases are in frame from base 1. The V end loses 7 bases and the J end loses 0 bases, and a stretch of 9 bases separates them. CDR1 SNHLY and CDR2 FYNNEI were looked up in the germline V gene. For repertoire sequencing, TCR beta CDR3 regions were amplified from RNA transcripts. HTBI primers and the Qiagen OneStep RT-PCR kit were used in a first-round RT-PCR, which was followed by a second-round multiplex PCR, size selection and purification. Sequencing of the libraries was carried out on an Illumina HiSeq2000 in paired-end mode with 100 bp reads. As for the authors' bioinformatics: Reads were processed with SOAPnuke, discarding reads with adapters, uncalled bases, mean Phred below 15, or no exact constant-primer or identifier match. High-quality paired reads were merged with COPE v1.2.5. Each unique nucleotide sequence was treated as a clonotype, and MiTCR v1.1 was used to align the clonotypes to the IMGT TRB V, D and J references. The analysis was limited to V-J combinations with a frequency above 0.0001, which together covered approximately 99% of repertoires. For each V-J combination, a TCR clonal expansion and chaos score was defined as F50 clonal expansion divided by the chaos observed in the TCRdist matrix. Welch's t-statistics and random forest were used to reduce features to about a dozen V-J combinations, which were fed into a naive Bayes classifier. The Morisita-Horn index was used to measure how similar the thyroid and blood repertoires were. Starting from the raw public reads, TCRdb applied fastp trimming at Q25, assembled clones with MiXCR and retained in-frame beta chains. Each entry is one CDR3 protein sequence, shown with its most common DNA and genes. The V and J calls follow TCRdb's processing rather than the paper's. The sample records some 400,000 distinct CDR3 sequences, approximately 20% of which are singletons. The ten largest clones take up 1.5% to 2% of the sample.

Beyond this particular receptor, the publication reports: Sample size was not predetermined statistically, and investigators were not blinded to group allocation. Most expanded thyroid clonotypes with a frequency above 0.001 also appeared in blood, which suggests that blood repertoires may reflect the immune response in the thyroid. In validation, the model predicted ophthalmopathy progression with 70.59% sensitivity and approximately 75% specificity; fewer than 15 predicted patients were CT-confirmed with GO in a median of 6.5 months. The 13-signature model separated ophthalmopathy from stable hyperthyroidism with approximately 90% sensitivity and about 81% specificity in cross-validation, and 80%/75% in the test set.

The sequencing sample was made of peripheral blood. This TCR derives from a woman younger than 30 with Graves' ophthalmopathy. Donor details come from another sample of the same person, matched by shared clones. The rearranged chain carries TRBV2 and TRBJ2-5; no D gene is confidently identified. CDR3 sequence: CASISAYQETQYF. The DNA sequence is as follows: TGTGCCAGCATCTCCGCGTACCAAGAGACCCAGTACTTC.